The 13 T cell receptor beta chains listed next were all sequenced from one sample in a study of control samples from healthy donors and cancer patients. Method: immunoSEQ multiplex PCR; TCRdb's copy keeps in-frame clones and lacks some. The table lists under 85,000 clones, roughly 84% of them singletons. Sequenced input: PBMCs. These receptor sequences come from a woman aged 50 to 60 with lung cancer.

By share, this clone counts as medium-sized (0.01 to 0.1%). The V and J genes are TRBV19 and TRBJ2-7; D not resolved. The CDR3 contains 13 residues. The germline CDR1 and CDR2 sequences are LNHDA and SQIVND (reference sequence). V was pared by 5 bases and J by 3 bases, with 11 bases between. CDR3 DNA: TGTGCCAGTAGTGCAAAGGGCATCTACGAGCAGTACTTC. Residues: CASSAKGIYEQYF.

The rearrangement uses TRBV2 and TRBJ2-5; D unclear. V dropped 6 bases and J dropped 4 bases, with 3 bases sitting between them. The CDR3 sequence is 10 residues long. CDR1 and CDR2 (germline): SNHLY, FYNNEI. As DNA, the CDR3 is TGTGCCAGCAGAATAGAGACCCAGTACTTC. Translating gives CASRIETQYF.

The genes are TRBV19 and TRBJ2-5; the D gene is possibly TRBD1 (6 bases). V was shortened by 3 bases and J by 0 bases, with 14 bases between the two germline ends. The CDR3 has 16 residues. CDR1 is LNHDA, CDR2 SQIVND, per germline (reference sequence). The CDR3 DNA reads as TGTGCCAGTAGTATCACAGGGAAGGGGTACCAAGAGACCCAGTACTTC. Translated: CASSITGKGYQETQYF. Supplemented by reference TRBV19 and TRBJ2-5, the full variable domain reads DGGITQSPKYLFRKEGQNVTLSCEQNLNHDAMYWYRQDPGQGLRLIYYSQIVNDFQKGDIAEGYSVSREKKESFPLTVTSAQKNPTAFYLCASSITGKGYQETQYFGPGTRLLVL.

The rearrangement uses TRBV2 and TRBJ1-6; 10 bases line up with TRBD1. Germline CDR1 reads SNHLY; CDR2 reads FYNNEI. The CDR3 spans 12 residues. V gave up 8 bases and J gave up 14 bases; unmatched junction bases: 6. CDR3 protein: CASGRQGATLHF. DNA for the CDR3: TGTGCCAGCGGTAGACAGGGGGCAACCCTCCACTTT.

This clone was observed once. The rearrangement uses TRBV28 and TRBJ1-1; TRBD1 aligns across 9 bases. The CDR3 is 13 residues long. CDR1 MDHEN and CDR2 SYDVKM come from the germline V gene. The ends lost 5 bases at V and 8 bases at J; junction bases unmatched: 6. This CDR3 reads CASSPYRGQEAFF. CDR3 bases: TGTGCCAGCAGTCCATACAGGGGGCAGGAAGCTTTCTTT.

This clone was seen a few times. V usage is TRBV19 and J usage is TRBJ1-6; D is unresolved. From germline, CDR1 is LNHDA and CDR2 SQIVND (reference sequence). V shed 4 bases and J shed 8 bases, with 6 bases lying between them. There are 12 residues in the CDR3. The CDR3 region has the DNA TGTGCCAGTAGTAGAGCAGATTCACCCCTCCACTTT. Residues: CASSRADSPLHF.

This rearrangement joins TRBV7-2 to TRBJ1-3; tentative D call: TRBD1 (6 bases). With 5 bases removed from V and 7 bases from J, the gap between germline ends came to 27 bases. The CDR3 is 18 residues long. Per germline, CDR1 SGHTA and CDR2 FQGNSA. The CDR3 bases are TGTGCCAGCAGCCTAGGGCGGACAGTCGCCCAACGGGGGAACACCATATATTTT. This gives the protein CASSLGRTVAQRGNTIYF. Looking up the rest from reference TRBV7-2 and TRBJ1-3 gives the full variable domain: GAGVSQSPSNKVTEKGKDVELRCDPISGHTALYWYRQSLGQGLEFLIYFQGNSAPDKSGLPSDRFSAERTGGSVSTLTIQRTQQEDSAVYLCASSLGRTVAQRGNTIYFGEGSWLTVV.

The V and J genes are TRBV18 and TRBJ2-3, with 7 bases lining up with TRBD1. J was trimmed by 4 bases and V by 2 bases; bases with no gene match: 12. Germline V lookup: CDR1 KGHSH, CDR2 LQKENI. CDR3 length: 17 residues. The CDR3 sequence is CASSPYEGGVGADTQYF. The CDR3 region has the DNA TGTGCCAGCTCACCATACGAAGGGGGCGTCGGGGCAGATACGCAGTATTTT. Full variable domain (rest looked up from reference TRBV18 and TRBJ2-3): NAGVMQNPRHLVRRRGQEARLRCSPMKGHSHVYWYRQLPEEGLKFMVYLQKENIIDESGMPKERFSAEFPKEGPSILRIQQVVRGDSAAYFCASSPYEGGVGADTQYFGPGTRLTVL.

The CDR3 sequence is CASRNIQDPLAKNIQYF. The CDR3 region has the DNA TGTGCCAGCAGAAATATTCAGGACCCTCTAGCCAAAAACATTCAGTACTTC. The J gene is TRBJ2-4, the V gene TRBV28; D gene ambiguous. Germline CDR1 is MDHEN and CDR2 is SYDVKM. This CDR3 is built from 17 residues. V was pared by 6 bases and J by 0 bases, with 18 bases between.

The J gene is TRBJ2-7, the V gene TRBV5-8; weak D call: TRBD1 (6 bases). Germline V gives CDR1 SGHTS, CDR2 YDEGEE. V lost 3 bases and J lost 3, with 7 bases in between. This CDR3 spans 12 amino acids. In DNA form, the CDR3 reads TGTGCCAGCAGCTGGGACAACTACGAGCAGTACTTC. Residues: CASSWDNYEQYF.

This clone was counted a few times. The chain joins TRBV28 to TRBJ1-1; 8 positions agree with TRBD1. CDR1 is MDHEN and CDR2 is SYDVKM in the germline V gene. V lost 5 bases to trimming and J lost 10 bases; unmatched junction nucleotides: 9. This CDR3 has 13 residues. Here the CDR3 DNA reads TGTGCCAGCAGTCTTTTCAGGGGGCCAGGAGCTTTCTTT. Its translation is CASSLFRGPGAFF.

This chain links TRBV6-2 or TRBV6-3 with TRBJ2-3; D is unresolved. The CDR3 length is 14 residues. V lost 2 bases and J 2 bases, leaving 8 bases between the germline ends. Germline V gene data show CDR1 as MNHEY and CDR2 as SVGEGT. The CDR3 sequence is CASSYLLYTDTQYF. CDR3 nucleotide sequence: TGTGCCAGCAGTTACCTCCTCTACACAGATACGCAGTATTTT.

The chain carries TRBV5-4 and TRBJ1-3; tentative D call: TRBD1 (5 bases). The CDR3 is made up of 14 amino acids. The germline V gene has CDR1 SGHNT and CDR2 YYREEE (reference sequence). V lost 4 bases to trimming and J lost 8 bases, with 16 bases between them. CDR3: CASSRGGAPDTIYF. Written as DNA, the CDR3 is TGTGCCAGCAGCCGAGGAGGGGCCCCGGACACCATATATTTT.